Listed below are T cell receptor beta chains from one sample, sequenced in a study of T-cell reconstitution after alpha-beta-depleted transplantation in children. TCRdb ran MiXCR on the PCR reads and lists one entry per CDR3 protein. The sample has 100,000 to 120,000 distinct CDR3 sequences, around 10% seen once. The material was PBMCs from the stem cell graft donor, obtained from the stem cell graft. The receptors here all came from a human donor who donated a stem cell graft to a child with acute lymphoblastic leukemia. CDR3s include the opening cysteine and the closing phenylalanine or tryptophan. D genes are given only for firm matches. Some rows mark clone size as missing; the rest say once, few, many or name a class of expanded clone.

14	TRBV5-1	TRBJ2-2	many	TRBD1	TGCGCCAGCAGCTTGACAGGGGTCACCGGGGAGCTGTTTTTT	CASSLTGVTGELFF
14	TRBV6-5	TRBJ2-5	many	.	TGTGCCAGCAGTTACCCAGGGAACGAGGAGACCCAGTACTTC	CASSYPGNEETQYF
11	TRBV12-3/TRBV12-4	TRBJ1-2	many	.	TGTGCCTCAGACGGGCACTATGGCTACACCTTC	CASDGHYGYTF
15	TRBV3-1	TRBJ2-3	many	TRBD1	TGTGCCAGCAGCCGTAACAGGGGCAGCACAGATACGCAGTATTTT	CASSRNRGSTDTQYF
14	TRBV6-5	TRBJ1-3	.	.	TGTGCCAGCAGTTACGGACTGTTCGGAAACACCATATATTTT	CASSYGLFGNTIYF
13	TRBV30	TRBJ1-5	many	TRBD1	TGTGCCTGGAAGGGACAGAGCAATCAGCCCCAGCATTTT	CAWKGQSNQPQHF
17	TRBV5-1	TRBJ1-4	many	TRBD1	TGCGCCAGCAGCCCGGGACAGGGCTCTACACTTGGGGAAAAACTGTTTTTT	CASSPGQGSTLGEKLFF
19	TRBV14	TRBJ2-1	many	TRBD2	TGTGCCAGCAGCCAAGATGAGCTAGCGGGGGGGTCCTTCTACAATGAGCAGTTCTTC	CASSQDELAGGSFYNEQFF
14	TRBV29-1	TRBJ1-2	many	.	TGCAGCGTTGCACACAGGGAAGAGCCCTATGGCTACACCTTC	CSVAHREEPYGYTF
14	TRBV5-1	TRBJ1-5	many	TRBD1	TGCGCCAGCAGCGTAGGGACAGGCAATCAGCCCCAGCATTTT	CASSVGTGNQPQHF
18	TRBV11-2	TRBJ2-3	many	TRBD2	TGTGCCAGCAGCCCCGATAGGGCTAGCGGCTATAGCACAGATACGCAGTATTTT	CASSPDRASGYSTDTQYF
14	TRBV4-3	TRBJ2-7	many	.	TGCGCCAGCAGCCAAGATCGGCTGAGTTCCGAGCAGTACTTC	CASSQDRLSSEQYF
14	TRBV15	TRBJ2-3	many	TRBD2	TGTGCCACCAGATTTCCGGGAGGGCCAGATACGCAGTATTTT	CATRFPGGPDTQYF
13	TRBV11-3	TRBJ2-2	many	.	TGTGCCAGCAGCTGGGAGATAACCGGGGAGCTGTTTTTT	CASSWEITGELFF
15	TRBV5-4	TRBJ2-7	few	.	TGTGCCAGCAGCTTGGAGAGGGCAACCTCCTACGAGCAGTACTTC	CASSLERATSYEQYF
14	TRBV6-5	TRBJ1-5	many	.	TGTGCCAGCAGTCGGAGCAGGTTTGATCAGCCCCAGCATTTT	CASSRSRFDQPQHF
15	TRBV20-1	TRBJ2-1	many	.	TGCAGTGCTAGATCCCCCCGAGGCGGTTACAATGAGCAGTTCTTC	CSARSPRGGYNEQFF
16	TRBV5-1	TRBJ2-5	many	.	TGCGCCAGCAGCCGAGAGGGGTCGGGGGCCTGGGAGACCCAGTACTTC	CASSREGSGAWETQYF
13	TRBV15	TRBJ2-3	many	.	TGTGCCACCAGCAGAGATCGGCGAAATACGCAGTATTTT	CATSRDRRNTQYF
14	TRBV10-3	TRBJ1-3	many	.	TGTGCCATCAGTGTAAAAGGGGCTGGAAACACCATATATTTT	CAISVKGAGNTIYF
13	TRBV6-2/TRBV6-3	TRBJ2-1	many	TRBD2	TGTGCCAGCAAATGGGGGAGGGCTGGTGAGCAGTTCTTC	CASKWGRAGEQFF
16	TRBV7-2	TRBJ2-7	many	TRBD2	TGTGCCAGCAGCTCCCGGACTAGCGGGGGGCGTTACGAGCAGTACTTC	CASSSRTSGGRYEQYF
15	TRBV6-5	TRBJ1-3	many	.	TGTGCCAGCAGTTTTGGACGGAGCTCTGGAAACACCATATATTTT	CASSFGRSSGNTIYF
13	TRBV2	TRBJ2-7	.	.	TGTGCCAGCAGTGCAAGGGCGGAGAACGAGCAGTACTTC	CASSARAENEQYF
13	TRBV14	TRBJ2-1	many	.	TGTGCCAGCAGCCCAAGCTCCTACAATGAGCAGTTCTTC	CASSPSSYNEQFF
12	TRBV10-3	TRBJ1-5	many	.	TGTGCCATCAGTGCCGGTGATCAGCCCCAGCATTTT	CAISAGDQPQHF
15	TRBV5-1	TRBJ2-7	many	.	TGCGCCAGCAGCTTGACGGGGTGGAGCTCCTACGAGCAGTACTTC	CASSLTGWSSYEQYF
16	TRBV6-2/TRBV6-3	TRBJ1-5	many	.	TGTGCCAGCAGCCCCTTAGCCCTCTATAGCAATCAGCCCCAGCATTTT	CASSPLALYSNQPQHF
12	TRBV29-1	TRBJ1-2	many	.	TGCAGCGTTGATCGGAACAACTATGGCTACACCTTC	CSVDRNNYGYTF
11	TRBV20-1	TRBJ2-1	many	.	TGCAGTGCTATTCGGGGATATGAGCAGTTCTTC	CSAIRGYEQFF
16	TRBV28	TRBJ2-1	many	TRBD2	TGTGCCAGCAGTACACTTCAGCGGGAACCCTACAATGAGCAGTTCTTC	CASSTLQREPYNEQFF
14	TRBV5-1	TRBJ1-1	many	.	TGCGCCAGCAGCTTGTTACCGATGAACACTGAAGCTTTCTTT	CASSLLPMNTEAFF
15	TRBV14	TRBJ1-2	.	.	TGTGCCAGCAGCCAAGATTCACAGGAGTACTATGGCTACACCTTC	CASSQDSQEYYGYTF
15	TRBV3-1	TRBJ2-7	many	.	TGTGCCAGCAGCCAGCTCCAGGGGTTGTCCTACGAGCAGTACTTC	CASSQLQGLSYEQYF
13	TRBV20-1	TRBJ2-1	.	TRBD1	TGCAGTGCCACTCGGACAGGGCGCAATGAGCAGTTCTTC	CSATRTGRNEQFF
17	TRBV15	TRBJ1-3	many	TRBD1	TGTGCCACCAGCAGCGCTCCCTCTTGGGACAGCTGGGGCACCATATATTTT	CATSSAPSWDSWGTIYF
13	TRBV7-3	TRBJ1-5	many	.	TGTGCCAGCAGCTTAACCGCGGACCAGCCCCAGCATTTT	CASSLTADQPQHF
14	TRBV6-5	TRBJ2-3	many	.	TGTGCCAGCAGTTACTACGGTAGCACAGATACGCAGTATTTT	CASSYYGSTDTQYF
14	TRBV20-1	TRBJ2-5	.	TRBD1	TGCAGTGCTAGACCCTTGGACAGGCAAGAGACCCAGTACTTC	CSARPLDRQETQYF
15	TRBV11-2	TRBJ2-1	many	.	TGTGCCAGCAGCTTAGAGGGGAGAGGGAACAATGAGCAGTTCTTC	CASSLEGRGNNEQFF
18	TRBV20-1	TRBJ2-6	.	.	TGCTGTGCTAGAGAAGGGGTCGGGGCACGGGCCGGGGCCAACGTCCTGACTTTC	CCAREGVGARAGANVLTF
17	TRBV6-5	TRBJ2-2	many	TRBD1	TGTGCCAGCAGTTTAAACCGGGACAGACTGAACACCGGGGAGCTGTTTTTT	CASSLNRDRLNTGELFF
13	TRBV7-3	TRBJ2-3	many	.	TGTGCCAGCAGCCGAAAAAGCACAGATACGCAGTATTTT	CASSRKSTDTQYF
14	TRBV30	TRBJ2-5	.	TRBD1	TGTGCCTGGAGTTCATCGACAGGGCAAGAGACCCAGTACTTC	CAWSSSTGQETQYF
15	TRBV7-8	TRBJ1-2	.	TRBD1	TGTGCCAGCAGCCCAGGGGGGGGCGAGGACTATGGCTACACCTTC	CASSPGGGEDYGYTF
17	TRBV4-3	TRBJ1-6	many	.	TGCGCCAGCAGCCAGCGGGATTCAGGATCCTATAATTCACCCCTCCACTTT	CASSQRDSGSYNSPLHF
14	TRBV20-1	TRBJ1-6	many	.	TGCAGTGCTAGAACCGGGACCTATAATTCACCCCTCCACTTT	CSARTGTYNSPLHF
14	TRBV5-5	TRBJ2-7	many	.	TGTGCCAGCAGCTTGCTCCTCACCGCCTACGAGCAGTACTTC	CASSLLLTAYEQYF
14	TRBV7-9	TRBJ1-3	many	TRBD1	TGTGCCAGCAGCTCGCGGGACAGCGGAGACACCATATATTTT	CASSSRDSGDTIYF
15	TRBV7-2	TRBJ2-2	many	TRBD1	TGTGCCAGCAGCCGACAGGGGGATTACACCGGGGAGCTGTTTTTT	CASSRQGDYTGELFF
16	TRBV5-6	TRBJ2-7	.	.	TGTGCCAGCAGCTCCGGACCGGGAGCCATCTCCTACGAGCAGTACTTC	CASSSGPGAISYEQYF
15	TRBV5-1	TRBJ2-2	many	TRBD1	TGCGCCAGCAGCCCGCTCACAGGGGACACCGGGGAGCTGTTTTTT	CASSPLTGDTGELFF
12	TRBV29-1	TRBJ2-7	many	TRBD1	TGCAGCGTTTGGACAGGGCCGTACGAGCAGTACTTC	CSVWTGPYEQYF
15	TRBV5-1	TRBJ2-5	many	TRBD1	TGCGCCAGCACCTCAGGGGGCGCCCAGAGGGAGACCCAGTACTTC	CASTSGGAQRETQYF
15	TRBV5-1	TRBJ2-2	many	.	TGCGCCAGCAGCTCCGGGGGTTGGAACACCGGGGAGCTGTTTTTT	CASSSGGWNTGELFF
20	TRBV12-3/TRBV12-4	TRBJ2-2	many	.	TGTGCCAGCACCAAACGGCCCCTATCAGAGACTAGGCCTAGGACCGGGGAGCTGTTTTTT	CASTKRPLSETRPRTGELFF
13	TRBV4-3	TRBJ2-3	many	.	TGCGCCAGCAGCCGAGAGTCCACAGCTACGCAGTATTTT	CASSRESTATQYF
16	TRBV7-3	TRBJ2-1	many	.	TGTGCCAGCAGCTTGGTAGGGGGGAGCTCCTACAATGAGCAGTTCTTC	CASSLVGGSSYNEQFF
14	TRBV5-5	TRBJ2-7	many	.	TGTGCCAGCAGCTTGCTCCGGGAACCCTACGAGCAGTACTTC	CASSLLREPYEQYF
18	TRBV6-2/TRBV6-3	TRBJ2-1	many	TRBD2	TGTGCCAGCAGTTACTCTGGACTAGCGGGAGCGACAGGGAATGAGCAGTTCTTC	CASSYSGLAGATGNEQFF